What follows describes a single T cell receptor (beta chain). Cells designated naive CD8 were CD45RO-negative and were positively selected for CCR7, with terminally differentiated effector memory CD45RA+ cells excluded. The sample comes from a study of shared clonotypes between healthy human individuals. The protocol was immunoSEQ multiplex PCR, while the TCRdb copy is restricted to in-frame clones and leaves out a portion. The data hold about 2 million clones, with about 95% observed a single time. Trimming removed 0 bases from V and 8 bases from J, with 10 bases in between. Germline V gene lookup returns CDR1 MGHRA and CDR2 YSYEKL. The CDR3 is 13 residues long.

This TCR derives from a man between 18 and 35 years old in good health. Sequences were obtained from naive CD8+ T cells sorted from blood. The rearrangement uses TRBV4-1 and TRBJ1-2; D is uncertain. The CDR3 nucleotides read TGCGCCAGCAGCCAAGAGGCTGCCGGGGGCTACACCTTC. Translated: CASSQEAAGGYTF.